This TCR beta chain was captured in a study of early T cells in non-severe SARS-CoV-2 infection. cDNA molecules, individually, were tagged with unique molecular identifiers. TCRdb used MiXCR to reprocess the 5' RACE reads, holding one entry per CDR3 protein. The sample consists of 45,000 to 55,000 distinct CDR3 sequences, approximately 7.6% of them appearing once. The CDR3 is 12 amino acids. Between the trimmed V and J ends, which lost 8 bases and 10 bases, there was a span of 12 bases. CDR1 is SNHLY, CDR2 FYNNEI, per germline. The TCR sequence derives from an adult who was a healthcare worker with PCR-confirmed SARS-CoV-2 infection or an uninfected control (not recorded which). This chain connects TRBV2 to TRBJ1-6; D ambiguous. Sequencing was performed on whole blood. CDR3 region: CASGLEQSPLHF. The CDR3, as DNA: TGTGCCAGCGGACTGGAGCAATCACCCCTCCACTTT.